This TCR beta chain originates from a study of cytomegalovirus exposure and HLA in healthy donors. Findings and limits, study-wide: It is likely that the observed cluster of highly shared sequence variants was a sequencing artifact. The study recorded 150 to 200 TCR beta chains that were cytomegalovirus-associated. Analyses of presence and absence presupposed an approximately uniform sequencing depth across donors.

Concerning this clone: Its antigen is still unknown.

V shed 0 bases, J shed 9 bases, and the junction held 2 bases outside the gene matches. Germline CDR1 reads SGHDT; CDR2 reads YYEEEE. The CDR3 sequence is 14 residues long. Both 60 Vbeta primers and 13 Jbeta primers went into the PCR. Generated by immunoSEQ multiplex PCR, the TCRdb table keeps only in-frame clones and is missing some. The sample gives nearly 200,000 clones, roughly 77% of which show up once; about 0.36% is in the top ten. This sequence originates from a male donor in good health and CMV-seropositive. The sequenced sample was PBMCs. The rearrangement links TRBV5-6 to TRBJ2-1; 11 bases fit TRBD2. CDR3 amino acids: CASSLGLAGGEQFF. CDR3 nucleotides: TGTGCCAGCAGCTTGGGGCTAGCGGGAGGTGAGCAGTTCTTC.